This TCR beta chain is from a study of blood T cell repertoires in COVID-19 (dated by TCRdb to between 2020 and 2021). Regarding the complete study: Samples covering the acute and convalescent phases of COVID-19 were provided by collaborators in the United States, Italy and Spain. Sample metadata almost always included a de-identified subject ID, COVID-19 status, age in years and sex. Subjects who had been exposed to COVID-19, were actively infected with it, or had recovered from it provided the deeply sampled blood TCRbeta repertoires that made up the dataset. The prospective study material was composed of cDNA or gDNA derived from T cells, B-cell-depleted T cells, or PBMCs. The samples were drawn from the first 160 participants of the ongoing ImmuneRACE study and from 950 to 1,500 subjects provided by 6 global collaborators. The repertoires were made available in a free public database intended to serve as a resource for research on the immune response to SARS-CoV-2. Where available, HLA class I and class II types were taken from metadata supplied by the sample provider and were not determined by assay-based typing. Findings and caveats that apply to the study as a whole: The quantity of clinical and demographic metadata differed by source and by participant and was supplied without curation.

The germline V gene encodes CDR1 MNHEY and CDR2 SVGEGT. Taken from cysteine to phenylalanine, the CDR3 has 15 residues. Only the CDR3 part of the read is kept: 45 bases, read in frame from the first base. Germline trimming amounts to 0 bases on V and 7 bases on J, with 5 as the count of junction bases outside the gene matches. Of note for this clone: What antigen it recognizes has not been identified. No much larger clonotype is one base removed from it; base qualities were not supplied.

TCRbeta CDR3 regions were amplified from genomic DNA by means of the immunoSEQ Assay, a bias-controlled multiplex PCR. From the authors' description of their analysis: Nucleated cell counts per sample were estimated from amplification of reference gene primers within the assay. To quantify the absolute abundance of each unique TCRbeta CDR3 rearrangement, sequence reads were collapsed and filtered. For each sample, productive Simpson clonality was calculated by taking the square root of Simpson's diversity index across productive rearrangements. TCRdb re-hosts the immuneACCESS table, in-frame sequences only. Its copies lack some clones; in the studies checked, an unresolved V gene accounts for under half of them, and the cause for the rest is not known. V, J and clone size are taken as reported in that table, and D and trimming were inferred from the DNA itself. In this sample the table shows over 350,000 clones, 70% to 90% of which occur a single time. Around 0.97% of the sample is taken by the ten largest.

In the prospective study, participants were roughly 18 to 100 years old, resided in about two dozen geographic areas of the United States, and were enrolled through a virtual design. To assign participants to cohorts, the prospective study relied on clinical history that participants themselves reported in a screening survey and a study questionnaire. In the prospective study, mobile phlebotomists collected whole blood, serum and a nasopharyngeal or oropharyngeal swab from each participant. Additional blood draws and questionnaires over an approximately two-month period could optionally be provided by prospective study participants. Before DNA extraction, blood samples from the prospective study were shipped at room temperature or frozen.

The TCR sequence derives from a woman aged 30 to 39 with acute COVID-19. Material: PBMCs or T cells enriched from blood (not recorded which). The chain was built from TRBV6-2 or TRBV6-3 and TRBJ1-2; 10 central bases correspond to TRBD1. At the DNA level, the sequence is TGTGCCAGCAGTTACTCCGGGACAGGGGTCTCTGGCTACACCTTC. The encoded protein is CASSYSGTGVSGYTF.